Below, 5 T cell receptor beta chains from the same sample are listed, as sequenced in a study of breast tumors, draining lymph nodes, adjacent tissues. The lymph nodes were axillary draining lymph nodes from breast cancer patients. TCRdb independently ran MiXCR on the multiplex PCR reads; one entry per CDR3 protein. This sample yields fewer than 200,000 distinct CDR3 sequences, of which about 30% are seen a single time; 3.5% to 4.5% belongs to the top ten. The sample was axillary lymph node tissue. The source is a female donor with breast cancer. Some clones in this sample may be carry-over from other donors' samples.

This chain uses TRBV27 with TRBJ1-2; 8 bases align to TRBD1. Per the germline V gene, CDR1 is MNHEY and CDR2 is SMNVEV (reference sequence). The CDR3 has 15 residues. V dropped 0 bases and J dropped 4; count of bases not matched to a gene: 4. CDR3 in DNA: TGTGCCAGCAGTTTATCCGGGACAGGAGTCTATGGCTACACCTTC. It specifies CASSLSGTGVYGYTF.

This clonotype was counted many times. V is TRBV20-1 and J is TRBJ1-2; no firm D call. Per the germline V gene, CDR1 is DFQATT and CDR2 is SNEGSKA (reference sequence). Trimming cost V 5 bases and J 5 bases, with 9 bases left between them. This CDR3 spans 11 amino acids. The CDR3 bases are TGCAGTGCTCCAGAGGGATATGGCTACACCTTC. Translation: CSAPEGYGYTF.

This clonotype was detected many times. V gene TRBV6-5 combines with J gene TRBJ2-3, with D perhaps TRBD2 (6 bases). The V end was cut by 2 bases, the J end by 1 base, with 10 bases between. The CDR3 spans 15 residues. Germline CDR1 reads MNHEY; CDR2 reads SVGAGI. The CDR3 spells CASSYASGGTDTQYF. As DNA, the CDR3 is TGTGCCAGCAGTTACGCCTCGGGGGGCACAGATACGCAGTATTTT.

This clonotype was counted many times. The CDR3 is CASSVQGQGANYGYTF. For the CDR3, the DNA is TGTGCCAGCAGTGTGCAAGGACAGGGGGCAAACTATGGCTACACCTTC. This chain links TRBV2 with TRBJ1-2, with 11 bases aligning to TRBD1. Losses at the gene ends were 4 bases for V and 2 bases for J; bases not matched to a gene: 6. The CDR3 has 16 residues. Looked up from germline, CDR1 is SNHLY and CDR2 is FYNNEI.

This clonotype has a count of ten or more. The rearrangement joins TRBV10-3 to TRBJ2-5; 10 positions agree with TRBD2. This CDR3 has 12 residues. CDR1 and CDR2 (germline): ENHRY, SYGVKD. The J segment lost 5 bases and the V segment lost 10 bases, leaving 4 bases of the junction unmatched. The CDR3 bases are TGTGCCACTAGCGGGGGTAGGGAGACCCAGTACTTC. This gives the protein CATSGGRETQYF.